Listed here are 25 T cell receptor beta chains from one sample, sequenced in a study of blood T cell repertoires in COVID-19. Repertoires were generated with immunoSEQ multiplex PCR, while TCRdb's copy carries only in-frame clones and drops some. The profile shows approximately 170,000 clones, approximately 85% of them singletons. Sequenced material: peripheral blood. The receptor source for this set is a man of 80 years or more with COVID-19, enrolled during active disease.

This clone showed up just once. The V gene is TRBV10-3, the J gene TRBJ2-2; TRBD2 matches 9 bases. Unmatched junction bases numbered 4, after V lost 7 bases and J lost 7 bases. The CDR3 covers 13 residues. Germline V lookup: CDR1 ENHRY, CDR2 SYGVKD. The CDR3 loop reads CAIKAGGFGELFF. In DNA form, the CDR3 reads TGTGCCATCAAGGCGGGGGGGTTCGGGGAGCTGTTTTTT.

The chain joins TRBV6-2 or TRBV6-3 to TRBJ1-4; no firm D call. Per the germline V gene, CDR1 is MNHEY and CDR2 is SVGEGT. CDR3 length: 15 amino acids. The V and J ends lost 6 bases and 0 bases respectively, with 11 bases between them. CDR3 nucleotide sequence: TGTGCCAGCAGCCCTGGGAGGGCAACTAATGAAAAACTGTTTTTT. This sequence encodes CASSPGRATNEKLFF.

This clone appeared a few times. The V call is TRBV6-5, the J call TRBJ2-7, with D maybe TRBD1 (6 bases). Germline CDR1 is MNHEY and CDR2 is SVGAGI. The CDR3 covers 13 residues. Trimming removed 2 bases from V and 6 bases from J, with 11 bases in between. The CDR3 spells CASSYLTGGEQYF. The CDR3 coding sequence is TGTGCCAGCAGTTACCTGACAGGTGGCGAGCAGTACTTC.

V usage is TRBV6-5 and J usage is TRBJ2-7, with D uncertain. The V end was cut by 6 bases, the J end by 4 bases, with 13 bases between. CDR1 is MNHEY and CDR2 is SVGAGI in the germline V gene. The CDR3 contains 13 residues. The CDR3 DNA reads as TGTGCCAGCAGCCTCGGCGGAATGTACGAGCAGTACTTC. Translating gives CASSLGGMYEQYF.

CDR3 sequence (DNA): TGTGCCAGCAGCCGTGGGGGGGCGGGACAAGAGACCCAGTACTTC. Translation: CASSRGGAGQETQYF. The chain has TRBV6-5 and TRBJ2-5, with D perhaps TRBD2 (7 bases). This CDR3 has 15 amino acids. The germline V gene has CDR1 MNHEY and CDR2 SVGAGI. V shed 6 bases and J shed 2 bases, with 16 bases lying between them.

The chain links TRBV12-5 to TRBJ2-1; 10 bases map to TRBD2. The CDR3 has 16 amino acids. V was pared by 2 bases and J by 2 bases, with 3 bases of the junction left unmatched. The germline CDR1 and CDR2 sequences are LGHNT and FRNRAP. The CDR3 spells CASGLQAGGPYNEQFF. In nucleotides, the CDR3 is TGTGCTAGTGGTTTGCAAGCGGGGGGGCCCTACAATGAGCAGTTCTTC.

As concerns this clone: The sample has other DNA sequences that encode this CDR3 too. As DNA, the CDR3 is TGTGCCAGCAGCGTCGACAGGGCCAACACCGGGGAGCTGTTTTTT. Its translation is CASSVDRANTGELFF. The V gene is TRBV9, the J gene TRBJ2-2; 7 bases line up with TRBD1. The junction had 3 bases not matched to a gene; V was cut back by 2 bases and J by 2 bases. The CDR3 loop spans 15 amino acids. Germline V lookup: CDR1 SGDLS, CDR2 YYNGEE.

The V and J genes are TRBV6-2 or TRBV6-3 and TRBJ2-5, with 11 bases aligning to TRBD2. J was trimmed by 0 bases and V by 0 bases; bases with no gene match: 3. CDR3 size: 17 residues. Germline CDR1 is MNHEY and CDR2 is SVGEGT. The CDR3 sequence is CASSYSRLAGYQETQYF. DNA for the CDR3: TGTGCCAGCAGTTACTCGAGACTAGCGGGGTACCAAGAGACCCAGTACTTC.

The chain is built from TRBV5-4 and TRBJ2-2, with D possibly being TRBD2 (7 bases). Germline values: CDR1 SGHNT, CDR2 YYREEE (reference sequence). The CDR3 is 17 residues long. V dropped 3 bases and J dropped 0 bases, with 15 bases sitting between them. The CDR3 is CASSWGRGGANTGELFF. The CDR3 region has the DNA TGTGCCAGCAGCTGGGGAAGGGGGGGCGCGAACACCGGGGAGCTGTTTTTT. Full variable domain (outside the CDR3, taken from reference TRBV5-4 and TRBJ2-2): ETGVTQSPTHLIKTRGQQVTLRCSSQSGHNTVSWYQQALGQGPQFIFQYYREEENGRGNFPPRFSGLQFPNYSSELNVNALELDDSALYLCASSWGRGGANTGELFFGEGSRLTVL.

The chain has TRBV7-7 and TRBJ1-1; D call uncertain. V was clipped by 5 bases and J by 2 bases, with 9 bases between them. The germline gives CDR1 SSHAT, CDR2 FNYEAQ (reference sequence). The CDR3 sequence is 13 residues long. CDR3 protein: CASSQTQNTEAFF. DNA for the CDR3: TGTGCCAGCAGCCAGACACAAAACACTGAAGCTTTCTTT.

The V and J genes are TRBV5-1 and TRBJ1-3; D uncertain. This CDR3 has 16 amino acids. Germline CDR1 SGHRS, CDR2 YFSETQ. V was clipped by 2 bases and J by 2 bases, with 14 bases between them. The CDR3, as DNA: TGCGCCAGCAGCTTAGGGAGCATCATTCCTGGAAACACCATATATTTT. Protein: CASSLGSIIPGNTIYF.

This chain links TRBV12-3 or TRBV12-4 with TRBJ1-1, with no clear D. The CDR3 has 13 residues. The germline V and J ends were trimmed by 6 bases and 0 bases, with 8 bases remaining between them. The CDR3 region is CASRGLMNTEAFF. The CDR3 coding sequence is TGTGCCAGCAGGGGCCTCATGAACACTGAAGCTTTCTTT.

The chain carries TRBV20-1 and TRBJ2-7; no clear D gene. CDR3 size: 11 residues. V dropped 6 bases and J dropped 3 bases, with 9 bases sitting between them. The V gene's germline CDR1 is DFQATT and CDR2 SNEGSKA (reference sequence). CDR3 DNA sequence: TGCAGTGCAGAGACGGGCTACGAGCAGTACTTC. Translating gives CSAETGYEQYF.

The genes are TRBV27 and TRBJ1-4; tentatively, D is TRBD1 (6 bases). The germline CDR1 and CDR2 sequences are MNHEY and SMNVEV (reference sequence). V lost 5 bases to trimming and J lost 3 bases, with 10 bases between them. This CDR3 region has 14 residues. The CDR3 DNA follows: TGTGCCAGCAGTCCACGGACAGCTAATGAAAAACTGTTTTTT. This encodes CASSPRTANEKLFF.

The chain uses TRBV19 and TRBJ2-7, with a possible D match to TRBD1 (6 bases). V was shortened by 5 bases and J by 9 bases, with 11 bases between the two germline ends. Germline CDR1 reads LNHDA; CDR2 reads SQIVND (reference sequence). CDR3 length: 11 amino acids. For the CDR3, the DNA is TGTGCCAGTAGTGGGGGCCGAGGGCAGTACTTC. As protein: CASSGGRGQYF.

The V gene is TRBV2, the J gene TRBJ1-5; no definite D call. This CDR3 has 13 amino acids. V was shortened by 5 bases and J by 3 bases, with 8 bases between the two germline ends. Germline CDR1 SNHLY, CDR2 FYNNEI. This chain's CDR3 is CASSISLNQPQHF. The CDR3 region has the DNA TGTGCCAGCAGTATCAGTCTCAATCAGCCCCAGCATTTT.

This rearrangement joins TRBV12-3 or TRBV12-4 to TRBJ2-5; D may be TRBD2 (5 bases). V lost 8 bases, J lost 5 bases, and 9 bases lay in between. This CDR3 has 11 residues. The CDR3 region is CASRGEETQYF. The CDR3 coding sequence is TGTGCCAGCCGGGGAGAGGAGACCCAGTACTTC.

The V gene is TRBV3-1 (or the pseudogene TRBV3-2), the J gene TRBJ2-1; TRBD2 agrees at 13 bases. Trimming took 5 bases from V and 7 from J; bases not matched to a gene: 5. Germline V gene lookup returns CDR1 LGHDT and CDR2 YNNKEL (reference sequence). The CDR3 is made up of 15 amino acids. CDR3 sequence reads: CASSEGLAGWNEQFF. The CDR3 DNA reads as TGTGCCAGCAGCGAGGGACTAGCGGGGTGGAATGAGCAGTTCTTC.

The chain joins TRBV7-9 to TRBJ2-3; weak D call: TRBD1 (5 bases). The CDR3 is 14 residues long. CDR1 is SEHNR and CDR2 is FQNEAQ in the germline V gene (reference sequence). The ends were cut back, 3 bases at V and 0 bases at J, with 7 bases in the middle. The CDR3 DNA sequence: TGTGCCAGCAGCTTCAGGGTTAGCACAGATACGCAGTATTTT. As protein: CASSFRVSTDTQYF. Drawing the rest from reference TRBV7-9 and TRBJ2-3, the complete variable domain is DTGVSQNPRHKITKRGQNVTFRCDPISEHNRLYWYRQTLGQGPEFLTYFQNEAQLEKSRLLSDRFSAERPKGSFSTLEIQRTEQGDSAMYLCASSFRVSTDTQYFGPGTRLTVL.

V gene TRBV27 combines with J gene TRBJ1-1, with D possibly TRBD1 on 6 matching bases. The CDR3 has 14 residues. The ends were cut back, 2 bases at V and 0 bases at J, with 7 bases in the middle. CDR1 is MNHEY, CDR2 SMNVEV, per germline (reference sequence). CDR3 in amino acids: CASSLGQMNTEAFF. CDR3 DNA sequence: TGTGCCAGCAGTTTAGGACAGATGAACACTGAAGCTTTCTTT.

The J gene is TRBJ2-7, the V gene TRBV5-1; 11 nucleotides agree with TRBD1. Germline assignment: CDR1 SGHRS and CDR2 YFSETQ. The CDR3 totals 14 residues. V dropped 3 bases and J dropped 5; count of bases not matched to a gene: 4. CDR3 residues: CASSSGTGGDEQYF. CDR3 nucleotide sequence: TGCGCCAGCAGCTCAGGGACAGGGGGTGACGAGCAGTACTTC.

The chain couples TRBV6-2 or TRBV6-3 to TRBJ1-1, with a weak D call TRBD1 (5 bases). With 2 bases removed from V and 8 bases from J, the gap between germline ends came to 6 bases. Germline lookup yields CDR1 MNHEY and CDR2 SVGEGT. This CDR3 region has 11 residues. The CDR3 DNA sequence: TGTGCCAGCAGTTACAGGGGAGAAGCTTTCTTT. Protein sequence: CASSYRGEAFF.

This chain connects TRBV11-2 to TRBJ1-5, with D possibly being TRBD1 (6 bases). Trimming pared 5 bases from V and 4 bases from J, leaving 12 bases between. CDR1 SGHAT and CDR2 FQNNGV come from the germline V gene. CDR3 length equals 14 residues. The CDR3 DNA is TGTGCCAGCAGCCGACCCGGGACAAATCAGCCCCAGCATTTT. It translates to CASSRPGTNQPQHF.

The rearrangement uses TRBV5-6 and TRBJ2-5; tentatively, D is TRBD1 (6 bases). The V end lost 10 bases, the J end lost 5 bases, and 15 bases lay between the germline ends. The germline V gene has CDR1 SGHDT and CDR2 YYEEEE. There are 12 residues in the CDR3. CDR3 DNA: TGTGCCGCAGGGGTACGTCGGGAGACCCAGTACTTC. As protein: CAAGVRRETQYF.

The genes are TRBV5-1 and TRBJ2-3; TRBD2 matches 11 bases. The length of the CDR3 is 16 residues. CDR1 is SGHRS and CDR2 is YFSETQ in the germline V gene. The junction had 3 bases not matched to a gene; V was cut back by 0 bases and J by 3 bases. CDR3 residues: CASSLGLAGGTDTQYF. The CDR3 coding sequence is TGCGCCAGCAGCTTGGGGCTAGCGGGGGGTACAGATACGCAGTATTTT. Complete variable domain (other parts from reference TRBV5-1 and TRBJ2-3): KAGVTQTPRYLIKTRGQQVTLSCSPISGHRSVSWYQQTPGQGLQFLFEYFSETQRNKGNFPGRFSGRQFSNSRSEMNVSTLELGDSALYLCASSLGLAGGTDTQYFGPGTRLTVL.